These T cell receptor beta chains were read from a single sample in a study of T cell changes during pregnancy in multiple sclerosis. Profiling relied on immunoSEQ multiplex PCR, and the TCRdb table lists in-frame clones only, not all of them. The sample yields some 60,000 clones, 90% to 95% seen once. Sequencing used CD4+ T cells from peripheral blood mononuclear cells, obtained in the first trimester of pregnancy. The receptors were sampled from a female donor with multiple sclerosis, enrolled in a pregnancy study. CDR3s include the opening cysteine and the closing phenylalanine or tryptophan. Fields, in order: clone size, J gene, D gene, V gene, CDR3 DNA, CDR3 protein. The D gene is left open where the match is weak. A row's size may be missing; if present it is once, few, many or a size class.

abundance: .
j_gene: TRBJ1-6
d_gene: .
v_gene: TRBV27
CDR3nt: TGTGCCAGCAGTCGGACAGAATCACCCCTCCACTTT
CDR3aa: CASSRTESPLHF

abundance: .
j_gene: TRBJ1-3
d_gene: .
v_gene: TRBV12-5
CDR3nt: TGTGCTAGTGGTTTTGGGAGGCCGTCAGGAAACACCATATATTTT
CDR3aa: CASGFGRPSGNTIYF

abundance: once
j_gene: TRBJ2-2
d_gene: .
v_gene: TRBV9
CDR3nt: TGTGCCAGCAGCGATTTGACAGTGACCGGGGAGCTGTTTTTT
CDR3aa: CASSDLTVTGELFF

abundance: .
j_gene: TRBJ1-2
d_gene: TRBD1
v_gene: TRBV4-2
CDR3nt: TGTGCCAGCAGCCATCAGGGACAGGGCTATGGCTACACCTTC
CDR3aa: CASSHQGQGYGYTF

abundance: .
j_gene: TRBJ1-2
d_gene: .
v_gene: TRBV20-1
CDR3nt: TGCAGTGCGGGGCAGATAAATGGCTACACCTTC
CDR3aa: CSAGQINGYTF

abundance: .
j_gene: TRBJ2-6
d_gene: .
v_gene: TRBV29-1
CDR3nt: TGCAGCGTTGGTGGCGACTCCTCTGGGGCCAACGTCCTGACTTTC
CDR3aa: CSVGGDSSGANVLTF

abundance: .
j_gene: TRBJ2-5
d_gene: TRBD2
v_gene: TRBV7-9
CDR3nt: TGTGCCAGCAGCATAACTAGCGGGGGGGTCGGAGAGACCCAGTACTTC
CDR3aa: CASSITSGGVGETQYF

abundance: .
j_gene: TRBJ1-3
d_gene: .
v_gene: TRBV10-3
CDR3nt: TGTGCCATCAGTGAGTCGGTTCCGAGCTCTGGAAACACCATATATTTT
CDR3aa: CAISESVPSSGNTIYF

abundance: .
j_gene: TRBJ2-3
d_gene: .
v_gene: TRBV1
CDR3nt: TGCACCAGCAGCCAAAGAGTTGGCACAGATACGCAGTATTTT
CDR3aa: CTSSQRVGTDTQYF

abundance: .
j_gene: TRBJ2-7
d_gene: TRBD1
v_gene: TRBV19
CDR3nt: TGTGCCAGTAGTATGAGACAGGGGAACAACGAGCAGTACTTC
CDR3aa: CASSMRQGNNEQYF

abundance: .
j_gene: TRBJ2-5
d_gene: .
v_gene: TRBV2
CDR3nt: TGTGCCAGCAGCGAAGACAGACAAGAGACCCAGTACTTC
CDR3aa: CASSEDRQETQYF

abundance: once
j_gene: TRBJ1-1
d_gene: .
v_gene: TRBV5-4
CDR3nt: TGTGCCAGCAGCCCGATACAGGGCCCGAACACTGAAGCTTTCTTT
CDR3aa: CASSPIQGPNTEAFF

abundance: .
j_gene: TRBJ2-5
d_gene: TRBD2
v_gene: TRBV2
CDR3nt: TGTGCCAGCAGTGAACTCCGGGGGGGCCAAGAGACCCAGTACTTC
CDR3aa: CASSELRGGQETQYF

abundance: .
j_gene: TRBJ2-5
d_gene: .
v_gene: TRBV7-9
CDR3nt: TGTGCCAGCAGGTTTCGGGGGTTGGAGACCCAGTACTTC
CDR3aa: CASRFRGLETQYF

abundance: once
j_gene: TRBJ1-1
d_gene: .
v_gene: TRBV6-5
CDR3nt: TGTGCCAGCAGTGTCGGGATGGGGAACACTGAAGCTTTCTTT
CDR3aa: CASSVGMGNTEAFF

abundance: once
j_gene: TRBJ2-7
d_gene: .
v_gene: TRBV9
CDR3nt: TGTGCCAGCAGCGTAGTAGGAGCCTCCTACGAGCAGTACTTC
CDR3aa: CASSVVGASYEQYF

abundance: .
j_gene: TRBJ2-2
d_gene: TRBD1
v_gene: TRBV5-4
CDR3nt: TGTGCCAGCAGATCAGCACGGCAGGGGGCCACCGGGGAGCTGTTTTTT
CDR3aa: CASRSARQGATGELFF

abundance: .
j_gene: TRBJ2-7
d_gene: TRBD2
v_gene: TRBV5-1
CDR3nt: TGCGCCAGCAGCCACCGCGGGGGGCCGACCTACGAGCAGTACTTC
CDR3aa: CASSHRGGPTYEQYF

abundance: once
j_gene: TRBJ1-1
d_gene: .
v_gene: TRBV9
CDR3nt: TGTGCCAGCACTCCAGGCATCGGGAACACTGAAGCTTTCTTT
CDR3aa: CASTPGIGNTEAFF

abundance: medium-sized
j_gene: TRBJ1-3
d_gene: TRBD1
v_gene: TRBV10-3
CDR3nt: TGTGCCATTCAGGGGGCATCGGGAAACACCATATATTTT
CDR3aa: CAIQGASGNTIYF

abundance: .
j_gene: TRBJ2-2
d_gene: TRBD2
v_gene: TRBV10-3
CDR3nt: TGTGCCACTGCTTCGAGCGGGGGCACCGGGGAGCTGTTTTTT
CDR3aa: CATASSGGTGELFF

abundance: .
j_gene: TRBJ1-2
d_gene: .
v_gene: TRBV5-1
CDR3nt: TGCGCCAGCAGCTTGACAGCTAACTATGGCTACACCTTC
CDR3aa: CASSLTANYGYTF

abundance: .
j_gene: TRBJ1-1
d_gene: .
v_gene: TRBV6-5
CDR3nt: TGTGCCAGCATCCCAGATCAGAACACTGAAGCTTTCTTT
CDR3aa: CASIPDQNTEAFF

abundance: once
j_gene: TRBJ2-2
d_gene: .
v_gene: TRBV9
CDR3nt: TGTGCCAGCAGCGTGTCCAGTAACACCGGGGAGCTGTTTTTT
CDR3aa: CASSVSSNTGELFF

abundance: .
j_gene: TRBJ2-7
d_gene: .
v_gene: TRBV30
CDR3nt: TGTGCCTGGGGGGACTCCGTTTACGAGCAGTACTTC
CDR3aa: CAWGDSVYEQYF

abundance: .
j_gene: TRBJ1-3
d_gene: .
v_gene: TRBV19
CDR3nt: TGTGCCAGTGCCCTTTCGTCAGGGGCATACTCTGGAAACACCATATATTTT
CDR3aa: CASALSSGAYSGNTIYF

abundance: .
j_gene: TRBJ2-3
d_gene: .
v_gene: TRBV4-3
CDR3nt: TGCGCCAGCAGCCAAGGTGCGGCAGCGGGGACAACCTCAGATACGCAGTATTTT
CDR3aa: CASSQGAAAGTTSDTQYF

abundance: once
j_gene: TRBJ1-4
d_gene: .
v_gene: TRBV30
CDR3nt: TGTGCCTGGAGTGTACGGTCGGGGGTCGGGGAAAAACTGTTTTTT
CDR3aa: CAWSVRSGVGEKLFF

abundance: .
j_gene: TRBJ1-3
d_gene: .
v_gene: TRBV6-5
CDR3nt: TGTGCCAGCAGTTACTCGAAACGGGGAAACACCATATATTTT
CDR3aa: CASSYSKRGNTIYF

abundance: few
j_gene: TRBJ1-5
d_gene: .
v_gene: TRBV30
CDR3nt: TGTGCCTGGAGTGTAGATAGCGATCAGCCCCAGCATTTT
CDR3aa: CAWSVDSDQPQHF

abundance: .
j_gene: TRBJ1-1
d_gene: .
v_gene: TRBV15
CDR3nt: TGTGCCACCAGCAGAGCCAGGGGCCTTAACACTGAAGCTTTCTTT
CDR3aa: CATSRARGLNTEAFF

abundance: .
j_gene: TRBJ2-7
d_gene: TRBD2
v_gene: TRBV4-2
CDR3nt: TGTGCCAGCAGCCGAACTGCGGGGGTCCACGAGCAGTACTTC
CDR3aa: CASSRTAGVHEQYF

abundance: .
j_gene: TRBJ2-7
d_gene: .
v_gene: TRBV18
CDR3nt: TGTGCCAGCTCACCACTATCGGGGTCCTACGAGCAGTACTTC
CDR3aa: CASSPLSGSYEQYF

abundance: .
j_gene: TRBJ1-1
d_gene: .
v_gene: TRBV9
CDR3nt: TGTGCCAGCAGCCCACAGGGAAGTGTGAACACTGAAGCTTTCTTT
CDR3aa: CASSPQGSVNTEAFF

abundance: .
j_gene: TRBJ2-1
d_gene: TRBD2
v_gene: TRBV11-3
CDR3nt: TGTGCCAGCAGCTCGGGGACTAGCGGGGGGGTGAATGAGCAGTTCTTC
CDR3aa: CASSSGTSGGVNEQFF

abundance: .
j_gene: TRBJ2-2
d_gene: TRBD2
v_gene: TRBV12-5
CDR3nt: TGTGCTAGTGGTTTAGAGGGCGCCGCGGGGGCCGGGGAGCTGTTTTTT
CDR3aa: CASGLEGAAGAGELFF

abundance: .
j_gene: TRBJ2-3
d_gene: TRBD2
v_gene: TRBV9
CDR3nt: TGTGCCAGCAGCGTAGGAGGTAGCGGGGGGTGGGATACGCAGTATTTT
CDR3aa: CASSVGGSGGWDTQYF

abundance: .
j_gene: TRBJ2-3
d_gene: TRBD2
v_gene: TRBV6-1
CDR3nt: TGTGCCAGCAGCCCGCTAGCGGGGGGGAGGGATACGCAGTATTTT
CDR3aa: CASSPLAGGRDTQYF

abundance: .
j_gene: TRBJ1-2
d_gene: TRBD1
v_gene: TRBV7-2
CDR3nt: TGTGCCAGCAGCTTAGGAAAGGGACAGGCCTATGGCTACACCTTC
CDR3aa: CASSLGKGQAYGYTF

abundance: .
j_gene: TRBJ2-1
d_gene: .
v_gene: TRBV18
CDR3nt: TGTGCCAGCTCACCCGGCTTAGCTGTTAACAATGAGCAGTTCTTC
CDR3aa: CASSPGLAVNNEQFF

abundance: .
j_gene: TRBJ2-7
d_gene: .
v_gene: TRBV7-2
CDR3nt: TGTGCCAGCAGCGCGACAGGCAAGAGCTCCTACGAGCAGTACTTC
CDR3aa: CASSATGKSSYEQYF

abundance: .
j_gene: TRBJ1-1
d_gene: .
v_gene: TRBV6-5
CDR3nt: TGTGCCAGCAGTTACTCGTTTATGAACACTGAAGCTTTCTTT
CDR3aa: CASSYSFMNTEAFF

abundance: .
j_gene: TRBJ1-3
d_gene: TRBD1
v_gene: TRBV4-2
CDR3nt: TGTGCCAGCAGCCAAGATCATCCCCAGACAGGGGGAAACACCATATATTTT
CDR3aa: CASSQDHPQTGGNTIYF

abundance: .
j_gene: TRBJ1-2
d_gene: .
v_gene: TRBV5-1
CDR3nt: TGCGCCAGCAGCTTACAGCCTAACTATGGCTACACCTTC
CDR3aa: CASSLQPNYGYTF

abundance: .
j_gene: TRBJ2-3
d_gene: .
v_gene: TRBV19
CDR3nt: TGTGCCAGTAGTCGGGACTTCGGCGGGGCAGGTGGCACAGATACGCAGTATTTT
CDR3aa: CASSRDFGGAGGTDTQYF

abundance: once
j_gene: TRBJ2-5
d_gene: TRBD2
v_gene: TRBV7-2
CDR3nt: TGTGCCAGCAGCCCGGGACTAGCGGGGGGGCGTGAGACCCAGTACTTC
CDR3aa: CASSPGLAGGRETQYF

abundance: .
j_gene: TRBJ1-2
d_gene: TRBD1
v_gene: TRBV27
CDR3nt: TGTGCCAGCAGTAGTTGGGGGACAGGGGCCGACTATGGCTACACCTTC
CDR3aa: CASSSWGTGADYGYTF

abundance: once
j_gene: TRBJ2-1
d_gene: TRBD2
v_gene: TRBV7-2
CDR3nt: TGTGCCAGCGGATTGGCGGGGGGAGGTGAGCAGTTCTTC
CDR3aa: CASGLAGGGEQFF

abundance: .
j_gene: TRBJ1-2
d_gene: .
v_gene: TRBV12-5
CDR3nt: TGTGCTAGTGGTTTGTCCAGGGATTCTGGCTACACCTTC
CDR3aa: CASGLSRDSGYTF

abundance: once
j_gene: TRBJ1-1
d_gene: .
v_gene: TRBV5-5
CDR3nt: TGTGCCAGTCCCCCCGGGGGGGCGGGGGGTGGCACTGAAGCTTTCTTT
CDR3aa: CASPPGGAGGGTEAFF

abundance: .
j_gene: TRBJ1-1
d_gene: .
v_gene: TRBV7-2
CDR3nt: TGTGCCAGCAGCCCGTCTCACGGGAGAACGAACACTGAAGCTTTCTTT
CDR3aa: CASSPSHGRTNTEAFF

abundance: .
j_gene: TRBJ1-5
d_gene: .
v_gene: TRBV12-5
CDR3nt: TGTGCTAGTGGTTTGAGGACAGCTAACAATCAGCCCCAGCATTTT
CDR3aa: CASGLRTANNQPQHF